This T cell receptor (beta chain) was sequenced during a study of post-analysis software for immune sequencing data. Study-wide background: The disease courses spanned relapsing-remitting, secondary progressive and progressive-relapsing forms of multiple sclerosis. Findings of the study overall: When compared against controls, multiple sclerosis patients showed significantly lower normalized Chao1 diversity. There were a few TRBV segments more frequent in patients than controls, and TRBV5-6, TRBV5-1 and TRBV20-1 were among them. Under F measure analysis, samples from one preparation batch co-clustered strongly.

This CDR3 has 18 residues. Germline trimming cut 1 base from V and 5 bases from J; bases unmatched to any gene: 15. Germline V lookup: CDR1 LGHNA, CDR2 YNFKEQ. Unique molecular identifiers featured in each of the TCR beta cDNA libraries. Each sample of about 0.95 to 11 million input T cells yielded approximately 500,000 cDNA molecules, so each molecule approximated one T cell. TCRdb redid the calling of the PCR reads with MiXCR, one entry per CDR3 protein. Of fewer than 850,000 distinct CDR3 sequences in the sample, around 45% were seen once. Comments on this clonotype: Its antigen remains unknown.

Sequenced: blood. The chain employs TRBV4-2 and TRBJ1-2; 8 nucleotides match TRBD1. This sequence originates from a girl aged 10 to 17 with multiple sclerosis. Written as DNA, the CDR3 is TGTGCCAGCAGCCAAGGAGTATCTGGACAGGGATTAGTATATGGCTACACCTTC. Amino acid sequence: CASSQGVSGQGLVYGYTF.